This entry concerns a single TCR beta chain. What it recognizes is unknown. Treatment given: 15 to 20 received Ad26.COV2.S at low or high dose, single or two shots; several received placebo; per-sample allocation not given. Repertoires come from day 63 after the first vaccine or placebo injection. The CDR3 sequence is 16 residues long. J gave up 4 bases and V 1 base, and 6 bases lay outside the gene matches. Germline CDR1 MGHRA, CDR2 YSYEKL. Generated by immunoSEQ multiplex PCR, the TCRdb table keeps only in-frame clones and is missing some. Here the sample spans 300,000 to 400,000 clones, around four fifths being singletons. The sample is drawn from a study of Ad26.COV2.S vaccination and SARS-CoV-2 variants. Study results and limitations: In TCR breadth and depth analyses, total T cell responses may have been underestimated. It was reported that spike-specific CD8+ and CD4+ T cell responses were substantially broad after vaccination.

The source was peripheral blood, collected in a trial of Ad26.COV2.S vaccine versus placebo. V gene TRBV4-1 combines with J gene TRBJ1-4; 7 bases line up with TRBD1. The clonotype was recovered from a person aged 18-60 years who received the Ad26.COV2.S COVID-19 vaccine or a placebo. The CDR3 DNA is TGCGCCAGCAGCCAAGTGGCGACAGGGTTTAATGAAAAACTGTTTTTT. Protein sequence: CASSQVATGFNEKLFF.